Following are 8 T cell receptor beta chains from one sample sequenced in a study of blood T cell repertoires in COVID-19. The method was immunoSEQ multiplex PCR; TCRdb's version includes in-frame clones alone and lacks a portion of them. This table holds about 120,000 clones, under 75% found once. The sequenced material came from peripheral blood. The receptors stem from an older woman with acute or convalescent COVID-19.

The J gene is TRBJ1-2, the V gene TRBV14, with D possibly TRBD1 on 6 matching bases. This CDR3 spans 15 amino acids. Trimming took off 5 bases at V and 6 bases at J, with 19 bases between the two ends. The germline CDR1 and CDR2 sequences are SGHDN and FVKESK. CDR3 region: CASSSDLQGTHGYTF. As DNA, the CDR3 is TGTGCCAGCAGCTCCGATTTACAGGGTACCCATGGCTACACCTTC. Supplemented by reference TRBV14 and TRBJ1-2, the full variable domain reads EAGVTQFPSHSVIEKGQTVTLRCDPISGHDNLYWYRRVMGKEIKFLLHFVKESKQDESGMPNNRFLAERTGGTYSTLKVQPAELEDSGVYFCASSSDLQGTHGYTFGSGTRLTVV.

The chain has TRBV14 and TRBJ2-1; 7 bases are a match to TRBD1. The V gene end was trimmed by 3 bases and the J gene end by 12 bases; junction bases not matched to a gene: 11. The CDR3 is made up of 14 amino acids. Looked up from germline, CDR1 is SGHDN and CDR2 is FVKESK. CDR3 coding DNA: TGTGCCAGCAGCCAGACAGGGAGCCCCGGTGCGCAGTTCTTC. As protein: CASSQTGSPGAQFF. Drawing the rest from reference TRBV14 and TRBJ2-1, the complete variable domain is EAGVTQFPSHSVIEKGQTVTLRCDPISGHDNLYWYRRVMGKEIKFLLHFVKESKQDESGMPNNRFLAERTGGTYSTLKVQPAELEDSGVYFCASSQTGSPGAQFFGPGTRLTVL.

The rearrangement links TRBV7-2 to TRBJ2-7; TRBD1 matches 9 bases. The germline gives CDR1 SGHTA, CDR2 FQGNSA. The CDR3 has 16 amino acids. V trimming: 0 bases; J trimming: 7 bases; junction bases outside the gene matches: 10. The CDR3 sequence is CASSLAAGQGVGEQYF. CDR3 bases: TGTGCCAGCAGCTTAGCTGCGGGACAGGGCGTGGGGGAGCAGTACTTC.

V usage is TRBV28 and J usage is TRBJ1-2; 7 bases line up with TRBD1. Germline loops: CDR1 MDHEN, CDR2 SYDVKM. J gave up 5 bases and V 6 bases, and 6 bases lay outside the gene matches. There are 13 residues in the CDR3. The CDR3 sequence: CASRARQGYGYTF. The CDR3 region has the DNA TGTGCCAGCAGGGCGAGACAGGGATATGGCTACACCTTC.

The chain couples TRBV15 to TRBJ2-7; no clear D gene. Looked up from germline, CDR1 is LNHNV and CDR2 is YYDKDF (reference sequence). V was cut by 0 bases and J by 6 bases, with 6 bases left in between. This CDR3 has 12 residues. The CDR3: CATSRDLFEQYF. The CDR3 DNA sequence: TGTGCCACCAGCAGAGATTTATTCGAGCAGTACTTC.

The chain employs TRBV11-3 and TRBJ2-3, with 8 bases matching TRBD2. The CDR3 length is 19 residues. J was trimmed by 2 bases and V by 1 base; bases with no gene match: 14. Germline-derived CDR1 and CDR2 are SGHNT and YENEEA. The CDR3 sequence is CASSLGRMGRGVDTDTQYF. CDR3 nucleotides: TGTGCCAGCAGCTTAGGACGGATGGGGCGGGGGGTCGACACAGATACGCAGTATTTT.

The chain has TRBV11-2 and TRBJ2-7; D is undetermined. This CDR3 region has 14 residues. Trimming cost V 2 bases and J 5 bases, with 13 bases left between them. Germline CDR1 SGHAT, CDR2 FQNNGV. The CDR3: CASSLMADWHEQYF. In DNA, the CDR3 is TGTGCCAGCAGCTTAATGGCAGATTGGCACGAGCAGTACTTC.

There are a few counts of this clone. The rearrangement links TRBV6-2 or TRBV6-3 to TRBJ1-5, with D unresolved. The CDR3 contains 15 residues. Germline CDR1 and CDR2: MNHEY and SVGEGT. V was clipped by 0 bases and J by 2 bases, with 8 bases between them. The CDR3 coding sequence is TGTGCCAGCAGTTACTCCGGGAAGGGCAATCAGCCCCAGCATTTT. Translated: CASSYSGKGNQPQHF.